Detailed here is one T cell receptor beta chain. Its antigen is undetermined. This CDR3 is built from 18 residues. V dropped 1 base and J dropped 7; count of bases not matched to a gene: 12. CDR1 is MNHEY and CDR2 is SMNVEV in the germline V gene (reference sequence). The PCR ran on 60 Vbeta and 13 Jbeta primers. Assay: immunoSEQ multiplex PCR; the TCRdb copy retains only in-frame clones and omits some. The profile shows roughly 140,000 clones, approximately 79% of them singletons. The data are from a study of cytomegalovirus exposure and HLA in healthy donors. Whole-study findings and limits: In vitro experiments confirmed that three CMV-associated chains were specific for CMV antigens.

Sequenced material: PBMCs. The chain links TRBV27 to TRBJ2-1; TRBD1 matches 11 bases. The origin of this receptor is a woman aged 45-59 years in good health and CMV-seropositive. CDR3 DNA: TGTGCCAGCAGTTTATTATGGACAGGGGGCGGCGGCGAGAATGAGCAGTTCTTC. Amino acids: CASSLLWTGGGGENEQFF.